These 21 T cell receptor beta chains were all obtained from the same sample, sequenced in a study of blood T cell repertoires in COVID-19. TCRdb's table, derived via immunoSEQ multiplex PCR, lists solely in-frame clones and lacks some. The sample records about 59,000 clones, more than 75% being singletons. Sequenced: peripheral blood. The receptors here all came from a man older than 75 in a cohort sampled during active COVID-19.

V is TRBV6-5 and J is TRBJ1-2; D gene uncertain. Germline V gene data show CDR1 as MNHEY and CDR2 as SVGAGI. Trimming shortened V by 0 bases and J by 4 bases, and 12 bases separated the two germline ends. This CDR3 region has 15 residues. The CDR3, as DNA: TGTGCCAGCAGTTACTCGGTACAGAGTCGCTATGGCTACACCTTC. Translated: CASSYSVQSRYGYTF.

The chain combines TRBV6-2 or TRBV6-3 with TRBJ1-6; D might be TRBD1 (5 bases). The CDR3 has 17 amino acids. Deletions cut 0 bases from V and 8 bases from J, with 17 bases between. From germline, CDR1 is MNHEY and CDR2 SVGEGT. The DNA for the CDR3 is TGTGCCAGCAGTTACTCGATAGGGGCGGTAATGGATTCACCCCTCCACTTT. It translates to CASSYSIGAVMDSPLHF.

V gene TRBV29-1 combines with J gene TRBJ2-7; TRBD2 aligns across 11 bases. The germline V gene has CDR1 SQVTM and CDR2 ANQGSEA. This CDR3 region has 15 residues. V was clipped by 4 bases and J by 1 base; unmatched bases: 6. The CDR3, as DNA: TGCAGCGTTGCGGGGGCTAGCGGGAGGTCCTACGAGCAGTACTTC. It codes for CSVAGASGRSYEQYF.

The rearrangement joins TRBV7-2 to TRBJ1-5; possibly TRBD1 for D (5 bases). Germline CDR1 is SGHTA and CDR2 is FQGNSA. V dropped 2 bases and J dropped 4 bases, with 9 bases sitting between them. The CDR3 spans 14 residues. CDR3 in DNA: TGTGCCAGCAGCTTAAGGGGTGGTAATCAGCCCCAGCATTTT. Translation: CASSLRGGNQPQHF. Together with reference TRBV7-2 and TRBJ1-5, the CDR3 gives the full variable domain: GAGVSQSPSNKVTEKGKDVELRCDPISGHTALYWYRQSLGQGLEFLIYFQGNSAPDKSGLPSDRFSAERTGGSVSTLTIQRTQQEDSAVYLCASSLRGGNQPQHFGDGTRLSIL.

CDR3 coding DNA: TGTGCCAGCTCACAAGGACTAGAGTCAGATACGCAGTATTTT. This gives the protein CASSQGLESDTQYF. V is TRBV18 and J is TRBJ2-3; 7 nucleotides align to TRBD2. This CDR3 spans 14 amino acids. CDR1 and CDR2 from the germline V gene are KGHSH and LQKENI. With 4 bases clipped from V and 4 bases from J, the junction kept 5 bases outside the gene matches.

J is TRBJ1-3 and V is TRBV11-3; 8 bases match TRBD1. Germline V lookup: CDR1 SGHNT, CDR2 YENEEA. With 6 bases clipped from V and 4 bases from J, the junction kept 8 bases outside the gene matches. The CDR3 spans 15 residues. The CDR3 loop reads CASRDKDRAGNTIYF. The CDR3 DNA reads TGTGCCAGCAGAGACAAGGACAGGGCGGGAAACACCATATATTTT.

This rearrangement joins TRBV18 to TRBJ2-1; 9 bases map to TRBD1. The CDR3 loop spans 15 amino acids. J lost 3 bases, V lost 3 bases, and 3 bases had no gene match. Germline assignment: CDR1 KGHSH and CDR2 LQKENI. CDR3 in DNA: TGTGCCAGCTCACCTCGGACAGGGGACTACAATGAGCAGTTCTTC. Translating it yields CASSPRTGDYNEQFF.

The chain combines TRBV5-8 with TRBJ1-5, with 9 bases identical to TRBD1. CDR3 length equals 15 residues. With 3 bases clipped from V and 4 bases from J, the junction kept 5 bases outside the gene matches. Germline V lookup: CDR1 SGHTS, CDR2 YDEGEE. CDR3: CASSSGQGSNQPQHF. The CDR3 DNA follows: TGTGCCAGCAGCTCGGGACAGGGATCTAATCAGCCCCAGCATTTT. The full variable domain, completed using reference TRBV5-8 and TRBJ1-5, is EAGVTQSPTHLIKTRGQQATLRCSPISGHTSVYWYQQALGLGLQFLLWYDEGEERNRGNFPPRFSGRQFPNYSSELNVNALELEDSALYLCASSSGQGSNQPQHFGDGTRLSIL.

The rearrangement uses TRBV30 and TRBJ1-2; D is ambiguous. Germline CDR1 reads GTSNPN; CDR2 reads SVGIG (reference sequence). Trimming pared 0 bases from V and 2 bases from J, leaving 10 bases between. The CDR3 has 14 residues. CDR3 loop: CAWSVRAANYGYTF. In DNA form, the CDR3 reads TGTGCCTGGAGTGTGAGGGCCGCAAACTATGGCTACACCTTC.

The chain links TRBV29-1 to TRBJ1-1; a weak D match, TRBD1 (5 bases). The CDR3 totals 12 residues. CDR1 and CDR2 (germline): SQVTM, ANQGSEA. Trimming left V 2 bases short and J 3 bases short, with 7 bases between. CDR3 residues: CSVEQGYTEAFF. The CDR3 bases are TGCAGCGTTGAACAGGGATACACTGAAGCTTTCTTT.

The CDR3 DNA sequence: TGTGCCAGCAGTGACTCAGGGGGTAGGTCCTACAATGAGCAGTTCTTC. Encoded protein: CASSDSGGRSYNEQFF. The rearrangement links TRBV6-4 to TRBJ2-1, with TRBD1 as a possible D gene (6 bases). The germline CDR1 and CDR2 sequences are MRHNA and SNTAGT. Between the trimmed V and J ends, which lost 0 bases and 1 base, there was a span of 10 bases. This CDR3 contains 16 residues.

This clone was detected only once. The identical CDR3 is also encoded by other nucleotide sequences in the sample. The chain is built from TRBV5-1 and TRBJ2-1; D is perhaps TRBD2 (5 bases). This CDR3 has 15 residues. Germline V gives CDR1 SGHRS, CDR2 YFSETQ. V dropped 3 bases and J dropped 0 bases, with 10 bases sitting between them. CDR3 in DNA: TGCGCCAGCAGCTCAAGCGGAGGCTCCTACAATGAGCAGTTCTTC. Translating gives CASSSSGGSYNEQFF.

The chain employs TRBV6-2 or TRBV6-3 and TRBJ1-6; TRBD1 matches 7 bases. The CDR3 sequence is 15 residues long. The ends lost 6 bases at V and 7 bases at J; junction bases unmatched: 9. Per the germline V gene, CDR1 is MNHEY and CDR2 is SVGEGT. The DNA of the CDR3 is TGTGCCAGCAGCCCCTCAGGGGGGAGGAATTCACCCCTCCACTTT. It encodes CASSPSGGRNSPLHF.

The chain joins TRBV28 to TRBJ2-2, with a tentative D call TRBD2 (6 bases). V was trimmed by 2 bases and J by 6 bases, leaving 7 bases between them. The CDR3 sequence is 13 residues long. Looked up from germline, CDR1 is MDHEN and CDR2 is SYDVKM. CDR3 bases: TGTGCCAGCAGTTTAACGGGAGCCGGGGAGCTGTTTTTT. As protein: CASSLTGAGELFF.

Comment on this clone: A read error may produce the germline difference seen at one junction end. The chain joins TRBV7-8 to TRBJ2-4; TRBD2 matches at 7 bases. The CDR3 consists of 14 residues. Germline CDR1 SGHVS, CDR2 FQNEAQ. CDR3 in amino acids: CASTLQRGGYIQYF. The CDR3 nucleotides are TGTGCCAGCACCTTACAGCGGGGAGGGTACATTCAGTACTTC.

The CDR3 reads CATSDLRRGRAYEQYF. The CDR3 DNA reads TGTGCCACCAGTGATTTGCGCAGGGGCAGGGCCTACGAGCAGTACTTC. The chain uses TRBV24-1 and TRBJ2-7, with TRBD1 as a possible D gene (6 bases). Per the germline V gene, CDR1 is KGHDR and CDR2 is SFDVKD. Trimming shortened V by 0 bases and J by 2 bases, and 13 bases separated the two germline ends. The CDR3 length is 16 residues.

This chain connects TRBV9 to TRBJ2-3; 10 bases line up with TRBD2. The CDR3 has 19 amino acids. Unmatched junction bases numbered 10, after V lost 0 bases and J lost 0 bases. The germline V gene has CDR1 SGDLS and CDR2 YYNGEE. The CDR3 loop is CASSVVGSGGLTSTDTQYF. The CDR3 nucleotides read TGTGCCAGCAGCGTAGTCGGTAGCGGGGGGCTTACTAGCACAGATACGCAGTATTTT.

This chain links TRBV19 with TRBJ1-2, with D unclear. The CDR3 length is 13 residues. With 1 base removed from V and 4 bases from J, the gap between germline ends came to 7 bases. CDR1 LNHDA and CDR2 SQIVND come from the germline V gene (reference sequence). CDR3 nucleotide sequence: TGTGCCAGTAGTATAGGGGCGGGCTATGGCTACACCTTC. It encodes CASSIGAGYGYTF. Together with reference TRBV19 and TRBJ1-2, the CDR3 gives the full variable domain: DGGITQSPKYLFRKEGQNVTLSCEQNLNHDAMYWYRQDPGQGLRLIYYSQIVNDFQKGDIAEGYSVSREKKESFPLTVTSAQKNPTAFYLCASSIGAGYGYTFGSGTRLTVV.

This chain connects TRBV3-1 (or the pseudogene TRBV3-2) to TRBJ1-2; 7 bases align to TRBD1. CDR1 LGHDT and CDR2 YNNKEL come from the germline V gene (reference sequence). V lost 0 bases and J lost 4; bases outside the gene matches: 2. CDR3 length: 14 residues. CDR3 sequence (DNA): TGTGCCAGCAGCCAAGAACAGGGGACCTATGGCTACACCTTC. It translates to CASSQEQGTYGYTF.

The V call is TRBV7-3, the J call TRBJ2-3; 14 nucleotides line up with TRBD2. The V and J ends lost 1 base and 0 bases, in that order; junction bases with no gene match: 0. Germline assignment: CDR1 SGHTA and CDR2 FQGTGA. The CDR3 is 17 amino acids. The CDR3 spells CASSLRLAGGSTDTQYF. The CDR3 coding sequence is TGTGCCAGCAGCTTAAGACTAGCGGGGGGGAGCACAGATACGCAGTATTTT.

V gene TRBV7-3 combines with J gene TRBJ2-1; weak D call: TRBD1 (5 bases). Trimming removed 4 bases at V and 5 bases at J, with 27 bases between. Germline V lookup: CDR1 SGHTA, CDR2 FQGTGA. CDR3 length equals 19 residues. The CDR3 coding sequence is TGTGCCAGCAGCTCCACCCTGGGGCCTCGGACCCTCTCTAACAATGAGCAGTTCTTC. Encoded protein: CASSSTLGPRTLSNNEQFF.